The clone carrying this TCR beta chain was seen a few times. Its antigen is still unknown. This sample stems from a study of regulatory T cells in long-lasting Graves disease. Notes on the study in general: Only peripheral blood was studied, not thyroid tissue.

Arm-PCR of CDR3 regions with iRepertoire HTBI primers generated TCR beta libraries. TCRdb re-analysed the multiplex PCR reads in MiXCR, keeping a single row per CDR3 protein. The sample lists around 500,000 distinct CDR3 sequences, 9.5% to 15% occurring once. Time point here: newly diagnosed GD, antithyroid drugs for less than 3 months. TCR sequences were obtained from RNA taken from PBMCs. The same sample was also studied in work on T cells in Graves' hyperthyroidism and ophthalmopathy. That investigation notes: Researchers ran a first-round RT-PCR on the TCR CDR3 using the HTBI primer set. Ophthalmopathy stood apart from stable hyperthyroidism in a 13 V-J model.

This sample comprised peripheral blood mononuclear cells (PBMCs), obtained at new diagnosis, from a patient treated with antithyroid drugs. This TCR was sampled from a woman aged 30 to 39 with Graves disease.

CDR3 loop: CASSIRGWRTEAFF. The CDR3 nucleotides read TGTGCCAGTAGTATTCGGGGGTGGCGAACTGAAGCTTTCTTT. J is TRBJ1-1 and V is TRBV19, with D possibly TRBD1 on 5 matching bases. This CDR3 is built from 14 residues. Trimming removed 3 bases at V and 5 bases at J, with 13 bases between. Germline loops: CDR1 LNHDA, CDR2 SQIVND (reference sequence).